Listed below are T cell receptor beta chains from one sample, sequenced in a study of T cell changes during pregnancy in multiple sclerosis. Clones were read by immunoSEQ multiplex PCR, and TCRdb kept only the in-frame ones, dropping some. Of approximately 68,000 clones in the sample, roughly 91% were seen once. The sequences come from peripheral blood, collected in the third trimester of pregnancy. All receptors derive from a female donor in good health, enrolled as a control in a pregnancy study. The CDR3 runs from the conserved cysteine through the conserved F or W. Each record gives: J gene, clone size, V gene, D gene, CDR3 DNA, CDR3 protein. D genes are given only for firm matches. Only part of the rows carry a size: once, few, many, or a class if the clone is expanded.

j_gene: TRBJ1-6
abundance: few
v_gene: TRBV6-1
d_gene: TRBD1
CDR3nt: TGTGCCAGCAGGAAGGGACAGGGGGATCATTCACCCCTCCACTTT
CDR3aa: CASRKGQGDHSPLHF

j_gene: TRBJ2-3
abundance: .
v_gene: TRBV9
d_gene: .
CDR3nt: TGTGCCAGCAGCGTAGCTACCAGGCCCACAGATACGCAGTATTTT
CDR3aa: CASSVATRPTDTQYF

j_gene: TRBJ2-2
abundance: .
v_gene: TRBV7-9
d_gene: TRBD2
CDR3nt: TGTGCCAGCACCCCCCCGCGGGGGGACTACACCGGGGAGCTGTTTTTT
CDR3aa: CASTPPRGDYTGELFF

j_gene: TRBJ2-7
abundance: few
v_gene: TRBV6-5
d_gene: TRBD2
CDR3nt: TGTGCCAGCAGTTACACTAGCGGGAGCTCCTACGAGCAGTACTTC
CDR3aa: CASSYTSGSSYEQYF

j_gene: TRBJ1-1
abundance: .
v_gene: TRBV25-1
d_gene: TRBD1
CDR3nt: TGTGCCAGCAGTCTTTACGGGGGTGACAGGGTAACTGAAGCTTTCTTT
CDR3aa: CASSLYGGDRVTEAFF

j_gene: TRBJ1-5
abundance: .
v_gene: TRBV2
d_gene: .
CDR3nt: TGTGCCAGCAGTTTGACAGCAAGATATAGCAATCAGCCCCAGCATTTT
CDR3aa: CASSLTARYSNQPQHF

j_gene: TRBJ1-1
abundance: .
v_gene: TRBV5-1
d_gene: .
CDR3nt: TGCGCCAGCAGCTTCGGAGCTGACACTGAAGCTTTCTTT
CDR3aa: CASSFGADTEAFF

j_gene: TRBJ1-2
abundance: .
v_gene: TRBV19
d_gene: .
CDR3nt: TGTGCCAGTAGTATCGGTCTATCCGGCTATGGCTACACCTTC
CDR3aa: CASSIGLSGYGYTF

j_gene: TRBJ2-7
abundance: .
v_gene: TRBV6-5
d_gene: .
CDR3nt: TGTGCCAGCAGTTACGAGGGCCTCGAGCAGTACTTC
CDR3aa: CASSYEGLEQYF

j_gene: TRBJ2-3
abundance: .
v_gene: TRBV5-4
d_gene: TRBD2
CDR3nt: TGTGCCATCACCCGCCGAGGGACTAGCGGGAAGGGTTCAGATACGCAGTATTTT
CDR3aa: CAITRRGTSGKGSDTQYF

j_gene: TRBJ1-1
abundance: .
v_gene: TRBV18
d_gene: TRBD1
CDR3nt: TGTGCCAGCTCACCAGGGACAGGGACGATGTATGTCACTGAAGCTTTCTTT
CDR3aa: CASSPGTGTMYVTEAFF

j_gene: TRBJ2-7
abundance: .
v_gene: TRBV25-1
d_gene: .
CDR3nt: TGTGCCAGCAGTGAAGGCGGGACTTGGGAGCAGTACTTC
CDR3aa: CASSEGGTWEQYF

j_gene: TRBJ1-1
abundance: .
v_gene: TRBV7-2
d_gene: TRBD1
CDR3nt: TGTGCCAGCAGGCGACAGGGGGCCACTGAAGCTTTCTTT
CDR3aa: CASRRQGATEAFF

j_gene: TRBJ2-7
abundance: .
v_gene: TRBV4-3
d_gene: .
CDR3nt: TGCGCCAGCAGCCCTGCCGGGTCCGTCCCTTCCGAGCAGTACTTC
CDR3aa: CASSPAGSVPSEQYF

j_gene: TRBJ1-5
abundance: .
v_gene: TRBV19
d_gene: TRBD1
CDR3nt: TGTGCCAGTAGTATGGGGACAGGTAGTCAGCCCCAGCATTTT
CDR3aa: CASSMGTGSQPQHF

j_gene: TRBJ2-1
abundance: .
v_gene: TRBV19
d_gene: TRBD2
CDR3nt: TGTGCCAGTAGTCCTGCGGGAGCGGGGAATGAGCAGTTCTTC
CDR3aa: CASSPAGAGNEQFF

j_gene: TRBJ1-1
abundance: few
v_gene: TRBV5-1
d_gene: .
CDR3nt: TGCGCCAGCAGGAGTTTCATGAACACTGAAGCTTTCTTT
CDR3aa: CASRSFMNTEAFF

j_gene: TRBJ2-2
abundance: .
v_gene: TRBV4-1
d_gene: .
CDR3nt: TGCGCCAGCAGCCAGGGTAAAGGGGTTTGGGACACCGGGGAGCTGTTTTTT
CDR3aa: CASSQGKGVWDTGELFF

j_gene: TRBJ2-7
abundance: .
v_gene: TRBV29-1
d_gene: TRBD2
CDR3nt: TGCAGCGTCCAACTAGCGACCGAATCCTACGAGCAGTACTTC
CDR3aa: CSVQLATESYEQYF

j_gene: TRBJ1-3
abundance: .
v_gene: TRBV7-9
d_gene: .
CDR3nt: TGTGCCAGCAGTACCAGGGCGGTGGCTGGAAACACCATATATTTT
CDR3aa: CASSTRAVAGNTIYF